The sample holds many counts of the clone carrying this TCR beta chain. The data belong to a study of T cell repertoires in cytomegalovirus infection. Germline assignment: CDR1 MGHDK and CDR2 SYGVNS. With V trimmed by 0 bases and J by 0 bases, 4 bases remained unmatched. The CDR3 has 17 amino acids. A single record per CDR3 protein comes from TCRdb applying MiXCR to the reads. Here the sample spans under 600,000 distinct CDR3 sequences, approximately 17% being singletons. This clonotype was obtained from a human donor in good health (CMV status not recorded). Some clones in this sample may be carry-over from other donors' samples. The sequenced sample was CD8+ T cells from PBMCs. The chain combines TRBV25-1 with TRBJ2-2; 7 bases are a match to TRBD2. The CDR3 bases are TGTGCCAGCAGTGAATATTGGGAGGGAACGAACACCGGGGAGCTGTTTTTT. It translates to CASSEYWEGTNTGELFF.